Many counts were recorded for the clone carrying this T cell receptor (beta chain). Its antigen is unidentified. This entry is derived from a study of T-cell memory formation after mild COVID-19. Findings and caveats of the study: Within pre-infection memory, some responding clones were found, suggesting cross-reactive memory joined. Specificity for SARS-CoV-2 was not confirmed among the second-wave clones peaking on day 37.

TCRdb fed the 5' RACE reads into MiXCR, producing one record per CDR3 protein. There are 30,000 or so distinct CDR3 sequences in the sample; approximately 21% occur only once, and over 1.5% lies in the top ten. Sequenced: PBMCs or a T cell subset sorted from them (not recorded which). The sequence came from an adult who had mild COVID-19 (a few samples of this study predate the infection). Cell type and time point are not known.

The CDR3 region is CASSRGQGLFDGYTF. As DNA, the CDR3 is TGTGCCAGCAGTCGAGGACAGGGTCTATTTGATGGCTACACCTTC. The rearrangement joins TRBV2 to TRBJ1-2; 8 bases align to TRBD1. J gave up 6 bases and V 5 bases, and 11 bases lay outside the gene matches. The CDR3 is made up of 15 amino acids. Germline CDR1 reads SNHLY; CDR2 reads FYNNEI.